The sequence of this T cell receptor beta chain was determined in a study of blood T cells in healthy people across ages. It was with a sample-barcoded 5' primer and a J-beta primer mix that a second PCR of about 6 to 11 cycles was run. TCRdb re-called the 5' RACE reads through MiXCR, storing one row per CDR3 protein. The data hold roughly 1.5 million distinct CDR3 sequences, with 35% to 45% observed a single time. V lost 1 base, J lost 9 bases, and 10 bases lay in between. The CDR3 contains 13 residues. CDR1 and CDR2 (germline): LGHNA, YNFKEQ. The chain employs TRBV4-2 and TRBJ2-1; the D is unclear. This receptor was obtained from a woman in her late teens or twenties in good health. Sequencing was performed on blood. This CDR3 is CASSQVGRAEQFF. As DNA, the CDR3 is TGTGCCAGCAGCCAAGTCGGGCGAGCTGAGCAGTTCTTC.